A selection of T cell receptor beta chains follows, all from one sample in a study of blood T cell repertoires in COVID-19. Assay used: immunoSEQ multiplex PCR; TCRdb lists only in-frame clones, some missing. The sample lists approximately 670,000 clones; 85% to 90% were seen once. The source material was peripheral blood. All receptors derive from a woman between 18 and 29 years old with acute or convalescent COVID-19. Both conserved end residues are part of each CDR3. D genes are given only for firm matches. The size entry is marked missing in some rows and otherwise reads once, few, many or a size class.

NA,NA,TRBJ1-2,TRBV12-5,TGTGCTAGTGCCGACGGGAGCTATGGCTACACCTTC,CASADGSYGYTF
NA,NA,TRBJ2-1,TRBV19,TGTGCCAGTAGTGGTGCCTTTTCCGAGGGTCACTACAATGAGCAGTTCTTC,CASSGAFSEGHYNEQFF
few,TRBD1,TRBJ1-2,TRBV13,TGTGCCAGCAGCTCCCGGACAGGGGGCGACGGCTACACCTTC,CASSSRTGGDGYTF
NA,NA,TRBJ1-2,TRBV30,TGTGCCTGGACGGACAGTGTATATGGCTACACCTTC,CAWTDSVYGYTF
NA,NA,TRBJ1-2,TRBV5-1,TGCGCCAGCAGCTTGGCCGCGGAGGCCTATGGCTACACCTTC,CASSLAAEAYGYTF
NA,NA,TRBJ2-2,TRBV19,TGTGCCAGTAGTACAGACAGGGAGGGGACCGGGGAGCTGTTTTTT,CASSTDREGTGELFF
NA,NA,TRBJ2-5,TRBV7-2,TGTGCCAGCAGCTTAACCTTCGCCAGCCAAGAGACCCAGTACTTC,CASSLTFASQETQYF
NA,NA,TRBJ1-1,TRBV6-5,TGTGCCAGCAGTTACACCGACACCTGGAGGACTGAAGCTTTCTTT,CASSYTDTWRTEAFF
NA,NA,TRBJ2-3,TRBV14,TGTGCCAGCAGCCAAGGGCCAGGGTTCACAGATACGCAGTATTTT,CASSQGPGFTDTQYF
NA,TRBD2,TRBJ2-1,TRBV7-7,TGTGCCAGCAGCTTATCGTCGGGAGGCGAGCAGTTCTTC,CASSLSSGGEQFF
NA,NA,TRBJ1-4,TRBV4-2,TGTGCCAGCAGCTCGGCGCACAGGTTTGGTGAAAAACTGTTTTTT,CASSSAHRFGEKLFF
NA,TRBD1,TRBJ1-2,TRBV30,TGTGCCCGGAGACAGGGCCCGAATGGCTACACCTTC,CARRQGPNGYTF
NA,NA,TRBJ1-1,TRBV5-1,TGCGCCAGCAGCTTCACGGTTCCCCCCGGGGACACTGAAGCTTTCTTT,CASSFTVPPGDTEAFF
NA,NA,TRBJ1-2,TRBV23-1,TGCGCCAGCAGTCAACGCCAGGGGACCCGAAACTATGGCTACACCTTC,CASSQRQGTRNYGYTF
NA,NA,TRBJ1-1,TRBV19,TGTGCCAGTAGTATAGGGTGGAGGTTCATGAACGCTGAAGCTTTCTTT,CASSIGWRFMNAEAFF
NA,TRBD1,TRBJ1-6,TRBV7-9,TGTGCCAGCAGCCGCGGACAGGGTGGTGATTCACCCCTCCACTTT,CASSRGQGGDSPLHF
NA,TRBD1,TRBJ1-4,TRBV7-6,TGTGCCAGCAGCCCCGAGGGGGCAGGGGGGGAAAAACTGTTTTTT,CASSPEGAGGEKLFF
NA,NA,TRBJ1-1,TRBV6-6,TGTGCCAGCAGAACGGGGGTAACGAACACTGAAGCTTTCTTT,CASRTGVTNTEAFF
few,NA,TRBJ2-1,TRBV24-1,TGTGCCACCAGTGACAGGACACCGATTAATGAGCAGTTCTTC,CATSDRTPINEQFF
NA,TRBD2,TRBJ2-3,TRBV5-8,TGTGCCAGCACCCCGGTAGCGGGGGGGGTAGATACGCAGTATTTT,CASTPVAGGVDTQYF
NA,NA,TRBJ2-2,TRBV19,TGTGCCAGTAGTCCAATGTCGGGGAGACCGACCGGGGAGCTGTTTTTT,CASSPMSGRPTGELFF
NA,TRBD1,TRBJ1-2,TRBV2,TGTGCCAGCATTAGCTCACAGGGGGCCCTTAACTATGGCTACACCTTC,CASISSQGALNYGYTF
NA,TRBD1,TRBJ1-2,TRBV19,TGTGCCAGTAGTATAACCTCGGGACAGAACTATGGCTACACCTTC,CASSITSGQNYGYTF
NA,TRBD1,TRBJ2-2,TRBV12-3/TRBV12-4,TGTGCCACCGACAGGGGCGGCCGGGAGCTGTTTTTT,CATDRGGRELFF
NA,TRBD1,TRBJ1-2,TRBV6-5,TGTGCCAGCTCCGCCGGGACAGGGTTTGGCTACACCTTC,CASSAGTGFGYTF
NA,NA,TRBJ1-1,TRBV7-9,TGTGCCAGCAGGACGACAGAGTTGAACACTGAAGCTTTCTTT,CASRTTELNTEAFF
NA,NA,TRBJ1-5,TRBV12-5,TGTGCTAGTGGTTTGGTACGGGGGAAGAGTGGCCAGCCCCAGCATTTT,CASGLVRGKSGQPQHF
NA,NA,TRBJ2-7,TRBV9,TGTGCCAGCAAGCCGAGGTGCGAGCAGTACTTC,CASKPRCEQYF
NA,TRBD1,TRBJ1-2,TRBV14,TGTGCCAGCAGCCACCGACAGGGAGGCAGGTATGGCTACACCTTC,CASSHRQGGRYGYTF
once,NA,TRBJ1-2,TRBV12-3/TRBV12-4,TGTGCCAGCAGTCCAAGGGGTAGCGGTGGCTACACCTTC,CASSPRGSGGYTF
NA,TRBD1,TRBJ2-5,TRBV5-1,TGCGCCAGCAGCTCCGGGACAGGTCCCGTCGTTTCTCGGGAGACCCAGTACTTC,CASSSGTGPVVSRETQYF
once,NA,TRBJ1-1,TRBV12-3/TRBV12-4,TGTGCCAGCAGTTTATATAACACTGAAGCTTTCTTT,CASSLYNTEAFF
NA,NA,TRBJ1-2,TRBV28,TGTGCCAGCAGCGAGGTGGGAGAAAACTATGGCTACACCTTC,CASSEVGENYGYTF
NA,TRBD1,TRBJ1-5,TRBV5-5,TGTGCCAGCAGTTTCCCGGGACAGGGGATTATTGAGAGCAATCAGCCCCAGCATTTT,CASSFPGQGIIESNQPQHF
NA,NA,TRBJ2-7,TRBV6-2/TRBV6-3,TGTGCCAGCAGTAAACAGGGTTTCCTTCCGTGGCAGTACTTC,CASSKQGFLPWQYF
NA,TRBD2,TRBJ2-7,TRBV7-2,TGTGCCAGCAGCCCCAAGCGGGGGGGCTTATACGAGCAGTACTTC,CASSPKRGGLYEQYF
NA,TRBD1,TRBJ1-1,TRBV7-9,TGTGCCAGCAGCTTGACAGGGGCGAACACTGAAGCTTTCTTT,CASSLTGANTEAFF
few,TRBD1,TRBJ2-1,TRBV4-3,TGCGCCAGCAGCCAAGAGTCTACAGGGGGCGGAAGGGATGAGCAGTTCTTC,CASSQESTGGGRDEQFF
NA,NA,TRBJ2-5,TRBV5-4,TGTGCCAGCAGCTTGGACAGCCAAGAGACCCAGTACTTC,CASSLDSQETQYF
once,TRBD2,TRBJ2-1,TRBV7-2,TGTGCCAGCAGCTTGAGCGGGGGACCCCAATATGAGCAGTTCTTC,CASSLSGGPQYEQFF
once,NA,TRBJ1-4,TRBV11-2,TGTGCCAGCAGCTTAGGGGCAGGGTATGATGAAAAACTGTTTTTT,CASSLGAGYDEKLFF
once,NA,TRBJ1-1,TRBV12-3/TRBV12-4,TGTGCCAGCAGCCCCAGCAGGCTCACTGAAGCTTTCTTT,CASSPSRLTEAFF
NA,TRBD1,TRBJ2-1,TRBV27,TGTGCCAGCAGACGGGGGACAGGGCTATCCTACAATGAGCAGTTCTTC,CASRRGTGLSYNEQFF
NA,TRBD1,TRBJ1-5,TRBV2,TGTGCCAGCAGCGCGGGACAGTACAATCAGCCCCAGCATTTT,CASSAGQYNQPQHF
NA,NA,TRBJ2-1,TRBV9,TGTGCCAGCAGCGTAGATCGTCAACCCGGGACTTCCCCCTACAATGAGCAGTTCTTC,CASSVDRQPGTSPYNEQFF
few,TRBD1,TRBJ1-1,TRBV12-3/TRBV12-4,TGTGCCAGCGGACTACAGGGGGAGACTGAAGCTTTCTTT,CASGLQGETEAFF
NA,TRBD2,TRBJ2-1,TRBV4-3,TGCGCCAGCAGCCAAGGTAGCGGGGGTTCCTACAATGAGCAGTTCTTC,CASSQGSGGSYNEQFF
NA,NA,TRBJ1-2,TRBV4-3,TGCGCCAGCAGCCAAGACCGGGGGGCCTTGGGGAATAATGGCTACACCTTC,CASSQDRGALGNNGYTF
NA,NA,TRBJ1-2,TRBV6-6,TGTGCCAGCGACCCCTATGGGCAGGCCTCTAACTATGGCTACACCTTC,CASDPYGQASNYGYTF
NA,TRBD1,TRBJ1-2,TRBV23-1,TGCGCCAGCAGTCAAAGGACAGGGAGCCACTATGGCTACACCTTC,CASSQRTGSHYGYTF
once,NA,TRBJ1-2,TRBV13,TGTGCCAGCAGCTTAGGGTTAACGAGGGGCTACACCTTC,CASSLGLTRGYTF
NA,NA,TRBJ2-3,TRBV7-2,TGTGCCAGCAGCTCCCTCCGACACCCAGATACGCAGTATTTT,CASSSLRHPDTQYF
NA,NA,TRBJ2-7,TRBV7-9,TGTGCCAGCAGCTTGGCAGGGGCCAACGAGCAGTACTTC,CASSLAGANEQYF